This T cell receptor beta chain appears in the sequencing data of a study of Ad26.COV2.S vaccination and SARS-CoV-2 variants. On the study more broadly: Participants got Ad26.COV2.S intramuscularly, once or twice 56 days apart.

This CDR3 has 15 residues. Germline CDR1 KGHSH, CDR2 LQKENI. V lost 3 bases and J lost 6; bases outside the gene matches: 6. Profiling relied on immunoSEQ multiplex PCR, and the TCRdb table lists in-frame clones only, not all of them. The sample lists about 350,000 clones, 70% to 90% occurring once. Indicated treatment: roughly 19 received Ad26.COV2.S at low or high dose, single or two shots; several received placebo; per-sample allocation not given. On day 63 after the first injection, vaccine and placebo recipients gave samples. Comments on this clone: What it binds is unknown.

Overall study results and limits: The analyses of TCR breadth and depth may have understated the size of total T cell responses. Comparable non-spike TCR breadth was observed in vaccine and placebo recipients.

This chain joins TRBV18 and TRBJ2-7; TRBD1 agrees at 12 bases. The specimen was peripheral blood, collected in a trial of Ad26.COV2.S vaccine versus placebo. The clonotype originates from a person aged 18-65 years who received the Ad26.COV2.S COVID-19 vaccine or a placebo. The CDR3 DNA reads as TGTGCCAGCTCACCGCGGGACAGGGGGCCGGGCGAGCAGTACTTC. Translated, it gives CASSPRDRGPGEQYF.